This TCR beta chain comes out of a study of cytotoxic CD8 clonotypes in ibrutinib-treated CLL. This CDR3 comprises 15 residues. V lost 0 bases and J lost 12; bases outside the gene matches: 7. Germline CDR1 and CDR2: SNHLY and FYNNEI. Target depth was 1 in 200,000 to 1 in 1 million T cells, about 10x per clonotype. Assay used: immunoSEQ multiplex PCR; TCRdb lists only in-frame clones, some missing. The table includes about 300,000 clones, 67% detected once. V usage is TRBV2 and J usage is TRBJ2-5; 13 nucleotides line up with TRBD2. The specimen comprised PBMCs, sampled after 36 months of ibrutinib treatment. This sequence originates from a human donor with chronic lymphocytic leukemia. DNA for the CDR3: TGTGCCAGCAGTGAAGCGCTGACTAGCGGGGGGCCGAAGTACTTC. This sequence encodes CASSEALTSGGPKYF.